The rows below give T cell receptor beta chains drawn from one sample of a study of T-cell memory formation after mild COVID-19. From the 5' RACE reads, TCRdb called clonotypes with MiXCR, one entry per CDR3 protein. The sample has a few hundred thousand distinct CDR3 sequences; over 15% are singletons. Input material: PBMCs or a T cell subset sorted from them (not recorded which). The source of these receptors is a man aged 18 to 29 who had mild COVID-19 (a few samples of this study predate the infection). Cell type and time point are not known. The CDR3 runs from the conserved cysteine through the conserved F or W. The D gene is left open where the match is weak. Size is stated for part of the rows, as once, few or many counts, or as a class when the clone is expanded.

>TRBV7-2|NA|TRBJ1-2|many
TGTGCCAGCAGCCTATGGGGGGACAACTATGGCTACACCTTC
CASSLWGDNYGYTF
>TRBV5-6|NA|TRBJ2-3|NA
TGTGCCAGCAGCCCCACGGGGTCTAGCACAGATACGCAGTATTTT
CASSPTGSSTDTQYF
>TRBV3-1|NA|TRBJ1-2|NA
TGTGCCAGCAGCCAAGATTGGGCAGTTTATGGCTACACCTTC
CASSQDWAVYGYTF
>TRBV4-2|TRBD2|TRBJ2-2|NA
TGTGCCAGCAGCCAAGCCCCAGCGGGGGGGTACACCGGGGAGCTGTTTTTT
CASSQAPAGGYTGELFF
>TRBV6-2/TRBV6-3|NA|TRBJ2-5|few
TGTGCCAGCAGTTACTCAGGGACACAAGAGACCCAGTACTTC
CASSYSGTQETQYF
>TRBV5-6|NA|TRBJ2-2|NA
TGTGCCAGCAGCTTGCGGGGCCTCGGGACCGGGGAGCTGTTTTTT
CASSLRGLGTGELFF
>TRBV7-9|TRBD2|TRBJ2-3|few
TGTGCCAGCAGCCTATGGACTAGCGGTTCAGATACGCAGTATTTT
CASSLWTSGSDTQYF
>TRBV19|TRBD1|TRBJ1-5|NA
TGTGCCAGTACTCCGGACAGGGCCGGCAATCAGCCCCAGCATTTT
CASTPDRAGNQPQHF
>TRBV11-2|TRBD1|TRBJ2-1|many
TGTGCCAGCAGCTCGACAGGGGGCGATGAGCAGTTCTTC
CASSSTGGDEQFF
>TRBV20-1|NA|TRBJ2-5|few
TGCAGTGCCATCGCGCCGCCCTACCAAGAGACCCAGTACTTC
CSAIAPPYQETQYF
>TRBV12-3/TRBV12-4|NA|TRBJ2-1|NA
TGTGCCAGCAGTTTAGCCCCGGGGACTCTCTACAATGAGCAGTTCTTC
CASSLAPGTLYNEQFF
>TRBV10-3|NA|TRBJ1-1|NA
TGTGCCATCAGTGAGTTCCGGACTGAAGCTTTCTTT
CAISEFRTEAFF
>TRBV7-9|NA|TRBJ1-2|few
TGTGCCAGCAGCTTAGGCAGAAATGGCTACACCTTC
CASSLGRNGYTF
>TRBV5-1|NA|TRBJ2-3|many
TGCGCCAGCAGCCCTATAGTACGGGATACGCAGTATTTT
CASSPIVRDTQYF
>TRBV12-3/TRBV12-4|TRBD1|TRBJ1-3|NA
TGTGCCAGCAGTCGCGGGACAGGACCCTCTGGAAACACCATATATTTT
CASSRGTGPSGNTIYF
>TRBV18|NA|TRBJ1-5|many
TGTGCCAGCTCACCTATTACGGGGGCAGGGCAGCCCCAGCATTTT
CASSPITGAGQPQHF